This T cell receptor beta chain was recovered during a study of persistence of HIV-infected CD4 T cells. General study results and limits: Antigen-responding cells were enriched for degenerate expanded CDR3beta sequences. Rare CMV-responding cells carrying HIV-1 proviruses were not analyzed separately for TCR.

Cells were stimulated nonspecifically with anti-CD3/anti-CD28 magnetic beads. Responding CD4+ T cells were sorted by upregulation of both CD40 ligand and CD69. An approximately 19-hour stimulation of CD8-depleted PBMCs used anti-CD28/CD49d costimulation, CD40-blocking antibody and enfuvirtide. The libraries were made with immunoSEQ version 4 in survey mode. The table came from immunoSEQ multiplex PCR; TCRdb's copy has only in-frame clones and leaves some out. The sample yields about 46,000 clones, around 90% seen once. Trimming removed 1 base at V and 1 base at J, with 10 bases between. Germline values: CDR1 SEHNR, CDR2 FQNEAQ (reference sequence). CDR3 length: 15 residues. Of note for this clone: Its specificity is not known.

The receptor's source is an adult woman with HIV who was CMV-seropositive. The chain has TRBV7-9 and TRBJ2-5; a weak D match, TRBD2 (7 bases). The material sequenced was CD4+ T cells sorted from PBMCs after roughly 17-hour stimulation, taken from a patient who received antiretroviral therapy. CDR3 nucleotides: TGTGCCAGCAGCTTAGATCGGGGGGCCCAAGAGACCCAGTACTTC. Its protein product is CASSLDRGAQETQYF.